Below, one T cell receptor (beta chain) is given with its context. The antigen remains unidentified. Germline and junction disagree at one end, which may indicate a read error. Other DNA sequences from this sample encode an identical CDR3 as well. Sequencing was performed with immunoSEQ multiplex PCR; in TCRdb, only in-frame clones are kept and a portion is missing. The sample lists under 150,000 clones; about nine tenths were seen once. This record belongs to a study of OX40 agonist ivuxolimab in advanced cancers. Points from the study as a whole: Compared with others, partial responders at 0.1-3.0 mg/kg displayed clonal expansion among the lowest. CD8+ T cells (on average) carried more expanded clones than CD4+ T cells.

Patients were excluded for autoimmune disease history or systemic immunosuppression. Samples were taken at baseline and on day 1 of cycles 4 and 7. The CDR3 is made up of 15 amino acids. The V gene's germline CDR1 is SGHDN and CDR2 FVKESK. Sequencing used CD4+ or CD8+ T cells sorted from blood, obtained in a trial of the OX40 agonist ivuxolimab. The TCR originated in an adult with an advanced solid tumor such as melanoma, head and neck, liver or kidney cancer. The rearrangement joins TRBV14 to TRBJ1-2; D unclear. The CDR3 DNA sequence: TGTGCCAGCAGCCAAGTCTCTAGATGGAACTACGGCTACACCTTC. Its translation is CASSQVSRWNYGYTF.